This TCR beta chain stems from a study of blood T cell repertoires in COVID-19. Sequenced by immunoSEQ multiplex PCR; TCRdb stores in-frame clones only, minus some. This table holds 55,000 to 80,000 clones, around 80% found once. This CDR3 spans 15 amino acids. Trimming stripped 0 bases from V and 8 bases from J, with 16 bases between. Germline assignment: CDR1 LGHNA and CDR2 YSLEER. Sequenced input: peripheral blood. The chain uses TRBV4-3 and TRBJ1-2, with D uncertain. This TCR came from a human donor in a cohort sampled during active COVID-19. CDR3 sequence (DNA): TGCGCCAGCAGCCAAGATTCCCCGGGAAACGGGGGCTACACCTTC. It codes for CASSQDSPGNGGYTF.